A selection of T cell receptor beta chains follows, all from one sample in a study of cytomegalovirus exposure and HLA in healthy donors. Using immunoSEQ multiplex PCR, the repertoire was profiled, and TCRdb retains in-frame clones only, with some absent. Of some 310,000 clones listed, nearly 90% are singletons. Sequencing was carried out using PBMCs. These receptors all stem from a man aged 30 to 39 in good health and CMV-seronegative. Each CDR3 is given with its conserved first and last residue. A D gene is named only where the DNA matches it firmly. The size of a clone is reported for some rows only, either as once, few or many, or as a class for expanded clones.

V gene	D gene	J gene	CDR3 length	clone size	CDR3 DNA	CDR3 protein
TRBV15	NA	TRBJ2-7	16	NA	TGTGCCACCAGCGGAACTCTGGACTGGGACTCCTACGAGCAGTACTTC	CATSGTLDWDSYEQYF
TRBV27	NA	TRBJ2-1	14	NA	TGTGCCAGCAGTTTTTCAGGGTTTAGCAATGAGCAGTTCTTC	CASSFSGFSNEQFF
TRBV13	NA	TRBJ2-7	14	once	TGTGCCAGCAGAAGGGCGGGGGCGTCCTACGAGCAGTACTTC	CASRRAGASYEQYF
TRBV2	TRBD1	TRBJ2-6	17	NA	TGTGCCAGCACCCGGGACAGGGGTGGCTCTGGGGCCAACGTCCTGACTTTC	CASTRDRGGSGANVLTF
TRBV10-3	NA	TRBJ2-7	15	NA	TGTGCCATCAGTGGGTGGGGCAGGAACTCCTACGAGCAGTACTTC	CAISGWGRNSYEQYF
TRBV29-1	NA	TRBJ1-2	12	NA	TGCAGCGTTGAACCAGCGAATTATGGCTACACCTTC	CSVEPANYGYTF
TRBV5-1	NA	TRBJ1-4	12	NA	TGCGCCAGCAGGCAGGGTGAGGAAAAACTGTTTTTT	CASRQGEEKLFF
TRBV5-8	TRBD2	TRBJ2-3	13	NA	TGTGCCTGCCCTAGCGGGAGGACAGATACGCAGTATTTT	CACPSGRTDTQYF
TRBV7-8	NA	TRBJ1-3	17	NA	TGTGCCAGCAGCACACTCCGACGGACTGTGGAGGGAAACACCATATATTTT	CASSTLRRTVEGNTIYF
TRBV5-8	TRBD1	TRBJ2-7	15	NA	TGTGCCAGCAGCCCACTCCGGGACAGGGGGTACGAGCAGTACTTC	CASSPLRDRGYEQYF
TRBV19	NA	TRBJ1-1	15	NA	TGTGCCAGTAGTATAGTTCCAGGGGTGAACACTGAAGCTTTCTTT	CASSIVPGVNTEAFF
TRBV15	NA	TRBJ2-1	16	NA	TGTGCCACCAGCAGAGGGGAGGGGGGGAAACGGGTTGAGCAGTTCTTC	CATSRGEGGKRVEQFF
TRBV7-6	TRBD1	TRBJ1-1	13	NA	TGTGCCAGCAGCTTAGGACAGGGCGCTGAAGCTTTCTTT	CASSLGQGAEAFF
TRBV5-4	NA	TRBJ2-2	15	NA	TGTGCCAGCAGCTTGGTGGGGCCCGTCACCGGGGAGCTGTTTTTT	CASSLVGPVTGELFF
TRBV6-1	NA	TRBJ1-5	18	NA	TGTGCCAGCAGTGAACACAGGGCCGGGTCATATAGCAATCAGCCCCAGCATTTT	CASSEHRAGSYSNQPQHF
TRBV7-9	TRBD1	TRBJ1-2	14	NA	TGTGCCAGCAGCCAGGGACAGGGAAACTATGGCTACACCTTC	CASSQGQGNYGYTF
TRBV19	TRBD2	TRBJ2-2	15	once	TGTGCCAGTAGTATGGGGCTAGCGGGCACCGGGGAGCTGTTTTTT	CASSMGLAGTGELFF
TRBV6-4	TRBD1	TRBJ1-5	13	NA	TGTGCGGTTCGAGTACAGGGGAATCAGCCCCAGCATTTT	CAVRVQGNQPQHF
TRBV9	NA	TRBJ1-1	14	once	TGTGCCAGCAGCCCTCGGACTCGGAGGACTGAAGCTTTCTTT	CASSPRTRRTEAFF
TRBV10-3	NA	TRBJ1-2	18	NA	TGTGCCATCAGACAGGGATCCCCCGTTAGACTCGAAAACTATGGCTACACCTTC	CAIRQGSPVRLENYGYTF
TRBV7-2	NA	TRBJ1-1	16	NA	TGTGCCAGCAGCTTAGTTAAGGTGACAGAGAACACTGAAGCTTTCTTT	CASSLVKVTENTEAFF
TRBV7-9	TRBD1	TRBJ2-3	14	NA	TGTGCCAGCAGCTGGGACAGAGACACAGATACGCAGTATTTT	CASSWDRDTDTQYF
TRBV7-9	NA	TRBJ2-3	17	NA	TGTGCCAGCAGCTTCTCCGTTGTAGGGACTTACCTTGATACGCAGTATTTT	CASSFSVVGTYLDTQYF
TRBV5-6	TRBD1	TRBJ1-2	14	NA	TGTGCCAGCAGCGCAGAACAGGGGAACTATGGCTACACCTTC	CASSAEQGNYGYTF
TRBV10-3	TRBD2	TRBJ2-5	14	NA	TGTGCCATCAGGAAGGGACTAGCGGAAGAGACCCAGTACTTC	CAIRKGLAEETQYF
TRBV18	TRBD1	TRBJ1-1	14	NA	TGTGCCAGCTCCCAAGGCGGACAGGGCACTGAAGCTTTCTTT	CASSQGGQGTEAFF
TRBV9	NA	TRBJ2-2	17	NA	TGTGCCAGCAGCTCCCCCCATCAGGGCCCCCACACCGGGGAGCTGTTTTTT	CASSSPHQGPHTGELFF
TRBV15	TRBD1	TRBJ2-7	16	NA	TGTGCCACCAGCAGAGTGTTTGGGACAGGGGTACTCGAGCAGTACTTC	CATSRVFGTGVLEQYF
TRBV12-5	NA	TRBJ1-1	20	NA	TGTGCTAGTGGTTTGGTACAAATAGACTGGAGAGCTAAGATGAACACTGAAGCTTTCTTT	CASGLVQIDWRAKMNTEAFF
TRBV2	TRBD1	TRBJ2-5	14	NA	TGTGCCAGCAGTGAGGACAGGTACCAAGAGACCCAGTACTTC	CASSEDRYQETQYF
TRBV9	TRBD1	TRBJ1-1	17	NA	TGTGCCAGCAGCCCCGGACAGGGATCGGGGTTGAACACTGAAGCTTTCTTT	CASSPGQGSGLNTEAFF
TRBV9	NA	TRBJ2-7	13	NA	TGTGCCAGCAGCGCGTACGAGATGAACGAGCAGTACTTC	CASSAYEMNEQYF
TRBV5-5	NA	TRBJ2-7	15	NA	TGTGCCAGCAGCTCCGGGACATTCGTTTCCTACGAGCAGTACTTC	CASSSGTFVSYEQYF
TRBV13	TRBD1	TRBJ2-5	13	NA	TGTGCCAGCAGCCACAGGGGTTTGGAGACCCAGTACTTC	CASSHRGLETQYF
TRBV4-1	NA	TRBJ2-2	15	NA	TGCGCCAGCAGCCAAGCTCCCGCGGGAACCGGGGAGCTGTTTTTT	CASSQAPAGTGELFF
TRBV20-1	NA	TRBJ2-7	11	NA	TGCAGTGCTAGCAGGGCATACGAGCAGTACTTC	CSASRAYEQYF
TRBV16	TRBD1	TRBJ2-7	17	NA	TGTGCCAGCAGCCAAGGAACAGGGGGCCGGAATTTCTACGAGCAGTACTTC	CASSQGTGGRNFYEQYF
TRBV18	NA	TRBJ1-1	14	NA	TGTGCCAGCACTCTCGGACAGCTTAACACTGAAGCTTTCTTT	CASTLGQLNTEAFF